This TCR beta chain was identified in a study of preoperative IRX-2 immunotherapy in early breast cancer. The assay was immunoSEQ multiplex PCR, and TCRdb's table has in-frame clones only and misses some. In the table there are about 98,000 clones, approximately 90% of which are singletons. Trimming took 4 bases from V and 0 from J, leaving 6 bases between them. The length of the CDR3 is 13 residues. From germline, CDR1 is KGHSH and CDR2 LQKENI. Specified treatment: preoperative locoregional IRX-2 cytokine immunotherapy. Patients received preoperative, locoregional IRX-2 cytokine immunotherapy in a phase Ib study.

This receptor was obtained from a human donor with breast cancer. This sequence joins TRBV18 and TRBJ1-1; D is unresolved. Sequencing was performed on tumor tissue, taken after IRX-2 immunotherapy. CDR3 DNA sequence: TGTGCCAGCTCACTAACCATGAACACTGAAGCTTTCTTT. This encodes CASSLTMNTEAFF.